This T cell receptor (beta chain) is drawn from a study of blood T cell repertoires in COVID-19. About the study: Acute and convalescent COVID-19 specimens originated in the United States, Italy and Spain. PBMCs, B-cell-depleted T cells, or T cells provided the cDNA or gDNA that made up the material.

V lost 3 bases to trimming and J lost 4 bases, with 4 bases between them. This CDR3 has 11 residues. CDR1 is SEHNR and CDR2 is FQNEAQ in the germline V gene (reference sequence). In the study's own analysis: Amplified reference gene primers provided the basis for estimating nucleated cell counts. Profiled with immunoSEQ multiplex PCR; TCRdb holds only in-frame clones, not every one. That table supplies the V and J calls and clone size; D and trimming were determined from the DNA. The table records 140,000 to 150,000 clones, roughly 82% of them present only once. This clonotype originated in a human donor in a cohort sampled during active COVID-19. The sequenced material came from peripheral blood. V gene TRBV7-9 combines with J gene TRBJ2-7; D call uncertain. The CDR3 reads CASSLTYEQYV. CDR3 DNA sequence: TGTGCCAGCAGCTTGACTTACGAGCAGTACGTC.